These 18 T cell receptor beta chains were sequenced from one sample in a study of OX40 agonist ivuxolimab in advanced cancers. The data were produced by immunoSEQ multiplex PCR, yet TCRdb's version contains in-frame clones alone and is incomplete. The sample records 60,000 to 70,000 clones, around 90% being singletons. The material was CD4+ or CD8+ T cells sorted from blood, obtained in a trial of the OX40 agonist ivuxolimab. These receptor sequences come from an adult with an advanced solid tumor such as melanoma, head and neck, liver or kidney cancer.

The V gene is TRBV6-1, the J gene TRBJ1-5, with 8 bases lining up with TRBD1. Germline V gives CDR1 MNHNS, CDR2 SASEGT. This CDR3 region has 15 residues. V lost 6 bases and J lost 2; bases outside the gene matches: 6. CDR3 sequence reads: CASREDRAGNQPQHF. CDR3 DNA: TGTGCCAGCAGGGAGGACAGGGCCGGCAATCAGCCCCAGCATTTT.

The chain joins TRBV5-1 to TRBJ2-3; 9 bases line up with TRBD2. Germline trimming cut 0 bases from V and 0 bases from J; bases unmatched to any gene: 2. In germline, CDR1 is SGHRS, CDR2 YFSETQ. This CDR3 contains 16 residues. CDR3: CASSLVAGGSTDTQYF. The CDR3 bases are TGCGCCAGCAGCTTGGTCGCGGGAGGGAGCACAGATACGCAGTATTTT.

This sequence joins TRBV4-1 and TRBJ2-5; a weak D match, TRBD2 (6 bases). V lost 4 bases, J lost 2 bases, and 8 bases lay in between. The length of the CDR3 is 13 residues. Germline CDR1 reads MGHRA; CDR2 reads YSYEKL. The CDR3: CASSPTSQETQYF. The CDR3 DNA reads TGCGCCAGCAGCCCGACTAGTCAAGAGACCCAGTACTTC.

This chain links TRBV25-1 with TRBJ1-1; D call uncertain. The CDR3 is 13 residues long. The germline V and J ends were trimmed by 3 bases and 1 base, with 6 bases remaining between them. The germline V gene has CDR1 MGHDK and CDR2 SYGVNS. CDR3 protein: CASSDPGNTEAFF. The DNA for the CDR3 is TGTGCCAGCAGTGACCCGGGGAACACTGAAGCTTTCTTT.

The genes are TRBV6-1 and TRBJ2-5; possible D gene TRBD1, 7 bases. The germline gives CDR1 MNHNS, CDR2 SASEGT. The germline V and J ends were trimmed by 0 bases and 2 bases, with 13 bases remaining between them. This CDR3 has 16 amino acids. CDR3 loop: CASSEAAGQTQETQYF. CDR3 in DNA: TGTGCCAGCAGTGAAGCGGCGGGACAGACTCAAGAGACCCAGTACTTC.

This chain links TRBV27 with TRBJ2-5; TRBD2 is a possible D gene (7 bases). The germline gives CDR1 MNHEY, CDR2 SMNVEV (reference sequence). The CDR3 has 16 amino acids. V lost 0 bases, J lost 5 bases, and 16 bases lay in between. This chain's CDR3 is CASSLSGGADGETQYF. Here the CDR3 DNA reads TGTGCCAGCAGTTTATCGGGGGGGGCCGACGGGGAGACCCAGTACTTC.

This rearrangement joins TRBV30 to TRBJ1-1; 7 bases map to TRBD1. V lost 1 base and J lost 1; bases outside the gene matches: 9. CDR3 length: 16 residues. Germline CDR1 reads GTSNPN; CDR2 reads SVGIG (reference sequence). The CDR3 DNA is TGTGCCTGGAGTGAAGTAAGGGGGCGCCGGAACACTGAAGCTTTCTTT. Its translation is CAWSEVRGRRNTEAFF.

The chain couples TRBV5-1 to TRBJ2-5; TRBD1 aligns across 10 bases. The DNA end favors TRBJ2-7, so the J call may be wrong. Germline CDR1 SGHRS, CDR2 YFSETQ. This CDR3 has 17 residues. CDR3 in DNA: TGCGCCAGCAGCTTGGGGGACCCTACGGGACAGGGGAGCGAGCAGTACTTC. Its translation: CASSLGDPTGQGSEQYF.

In its sample, this clone was seen a few times. The rearrangement uses TRBV4-1 and TRBJ2-3; a possible D gene is TRBD2 (5 bases). Germline CDR1 and CDR2: MGHRA and YSYEKL. The CDR3 consists of 16 residues. The ends were cut back, 0 bases at V and 2 bases at J, with 12 bases in the middle. The CDR3 DNA reads TGCGCCAGCAGCCAAGAAAAGTTCGGGGACACAGATACGCAGTATTTT. Translating gives CASSQEKFGDTDTQYF.

The chain links TRBV19 to TRBJ2-1; no clear D. The V gene's germline CDR1 is LNHDA and CDR2 SQIVND (reference sequence). The CDR3 consists of 15 residues. V lost 4 bases and J 2 bases, leaving 12 bases between the germline ends. The CDR3 DNA reads as TGTGCCAGTAGTAGGACCCTTGGCGCCTACAATGAGCAGTTCTTC. This sequence encodes CASSRTLGAYNEQFF.

This chain joins TRBV2 and TRBJ2-1; D unresolved. The CDR3 has 10 residues. Germline V gene sequence: CDR1 SNHLY, CDR2 FYNNEI. Trimming took 4 bases from V and 7 from J, leaving 2 bases between them. The DNA of the CDR3 is TGTGCCAGCAGTGTAAATGAGCAGTTCTTC. Translation: CASSVNEQFF.

The genes are TRBV7-3 and TRBJ2-1; the match to TRBD1 covers 7 bases. Trimming cost V 5 bases and J 4 bases; bases outside gene matches: 8. This CDR3 is built from 15 residues. CDR1 and CDR2 (germline): SGHTA, FQGTGA. CDR3 in amino acids: CASSDGQVEYNEQFF. CDR3 nucleotides: TGTGCCAGCAGCGACGGACAGGTGGAGTACAATGAGCAGTTCTTC.

The chain recombines TRBV5-6 with TRBJ2-3; tentatively, D is TRBD2 (6 bases). CDR1 is SGHDT and CDR2 is YYEEEE in the germline V gene. The CDR3 consists of 14 residues. Trimming shortened V by 6 bases and J by 0 bases, and 11 bases separated the two germline ends. The CDR3 DNA reads TGTGCCAGCACCTTAGGGAGGAGCACAGATACGCAGTATTTT. Protein product: CASTLGRSTDTQYF.

V and J are TRBV6-6 and TRBJ1-1, with D unresolved. The CDR3 is 11 residues long. Germline V gene data show CDR1 as MNHNY and CDR2 as SVGAGI (reference sequence). The ends were cut back, 2 bases at V and 12 bases at J, with 10 bases in the middle. The CDR3 region is CASSYADVTFF. DNA for the CDR3: TGTGCCAGCAGTTACGCGGATGTAACTTTCTTT.

The V gene is TRBV27, the J gene TRBJ2-1; tentatively, D is TRBD2 (5 bases). Germline V gene lookup returns CDR1 MNHEY and CDR2 SMNVEV (reference sequence). The ends were cut back, 5 bases at V and 2 bases at J, with 10 bases in the middle. This CDR3 contains 14 residues. CDR3 in amino acids: CASSRPGTYNEQFF. The CDR3 DNA reads TGTGCCAGCAGTCGACCCGGGACCTACAATGAGCAGTTCTTC.

The rearrangement uses TRBV6-5 and TRBJ2-1; no clear D gene. V lost 0 bases and J 9 bases, leaving 9 bases between the germline ends. The CDR3 runs to 13 residues. From germline, CDR1 is MNHEY and CDR2 SVGAGI. The CDR3 sequence: CASSYSNTFEQFF. CDR3 DNA: TGTGCCAGCAGTTACTCGAACACGTTTGAGCAGTTCTTC.

This chain joins TRBV6-1 and TRBJ2-5; 8 nucleotides match TRBD1. The CDR3 extends over 17 amino acids. J was trimmed by 5 bases and V by 4 bases; bases with no gene match: 15. CDR1 is MNHNS and CDR2 is SASEGT in the germline V gene. The CDR3 is CASSVRSPGQASETQYF. CDR3 coding DNA: TGTGCCAGCAGTGTGCGATCGCCGGGACAGGCTTCGGAGACCCAGTACTTC.

This clone was recorded only once. The chain carries TRBV11-2 and TRBJ2-1, with TRBD2 matching 9 bases. Germline-derived CDR1 and CDR2 are SGHAT and FQNNGV. The V segment lost 4 bases and the J segment 4 bases; nucleotides outside the gene matches: 5. This CDR3 is built from 15 residues. CDR3: CASSSERGVYNEQFF. DNA for the CDR3: TGTGCCAGCAGCTCCGAGCGGGGGGTGTACAATGAGCAGTTCTTC.